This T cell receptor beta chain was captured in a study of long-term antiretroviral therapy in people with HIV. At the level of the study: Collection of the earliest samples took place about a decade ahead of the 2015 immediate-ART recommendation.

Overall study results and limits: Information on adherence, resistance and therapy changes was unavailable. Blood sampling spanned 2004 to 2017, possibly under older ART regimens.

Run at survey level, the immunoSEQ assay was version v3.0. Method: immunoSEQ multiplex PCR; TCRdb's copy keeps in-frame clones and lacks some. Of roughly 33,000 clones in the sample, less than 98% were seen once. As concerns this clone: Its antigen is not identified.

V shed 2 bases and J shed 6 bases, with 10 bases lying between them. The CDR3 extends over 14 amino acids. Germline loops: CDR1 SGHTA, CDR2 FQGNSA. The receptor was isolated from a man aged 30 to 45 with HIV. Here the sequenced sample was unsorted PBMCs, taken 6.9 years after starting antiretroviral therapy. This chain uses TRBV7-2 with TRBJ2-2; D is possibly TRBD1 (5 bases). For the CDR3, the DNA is TGTGCCAGCAGCTTATGGGGCAGCCCCGGGGAGCTGTTTTTT. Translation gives CASSLWGSPGELFF.